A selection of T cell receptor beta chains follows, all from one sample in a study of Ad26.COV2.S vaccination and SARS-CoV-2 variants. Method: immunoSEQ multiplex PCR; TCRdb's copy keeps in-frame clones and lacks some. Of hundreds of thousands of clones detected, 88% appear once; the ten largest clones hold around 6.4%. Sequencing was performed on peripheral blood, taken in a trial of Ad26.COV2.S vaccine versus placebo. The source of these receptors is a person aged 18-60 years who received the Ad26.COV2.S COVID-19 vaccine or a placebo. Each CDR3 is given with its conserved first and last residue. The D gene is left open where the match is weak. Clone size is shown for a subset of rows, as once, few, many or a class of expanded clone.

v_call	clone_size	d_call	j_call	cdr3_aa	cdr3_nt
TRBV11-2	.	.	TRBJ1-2	CASSLSVGYTF	TGTGCCAGCAGCTTATCCGTTGGCTACACCTTC
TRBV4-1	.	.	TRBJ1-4	CASSQDLAGRKDEKLFF	TGCGCCAGCAGCCAAGATCTGGCAGGCCGCAAGGATGAAAAACTGTTTTTT
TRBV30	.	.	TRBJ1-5	CAWSVKGGRGQPQHF	TGTGCCTGGAGTGTGAAGGGGGGTAGGGGTCAGCCCCAGCATTTT
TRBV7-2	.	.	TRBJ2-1	CASSFNRGSYNEQFF	TGTGCCAGCAGCTTCAACAGAGGCTCCTACAATGAGCAGTTCTTC
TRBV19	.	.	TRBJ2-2	CASSSSTANTGELFF	TGTGCCAGTAGTTCTTCCACCGCGAACACCGGGGAGCTGTTTTTT
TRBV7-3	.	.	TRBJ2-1	CASGPRQVAGEQFF	TGTGCCAGCGGGCCCCGACAGGTCGCGGGTGAGCAGTTCTTC
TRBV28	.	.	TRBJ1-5	CASSLGAGGTNQPQHF	TGTGCCAGCAGTTTAGGGGCGGGGGGTACCAATCAGCCCCAGCATTTT
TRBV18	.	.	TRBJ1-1	CASSRTVNTEAFF	TGTGCCAGCTCCCGGACGGTAAACACTGAAGCTTTCTTT
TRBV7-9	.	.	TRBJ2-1	CASSLAVRNEQFF	TGTGCCAGCAGCTTAGCAGTTAGAAATGAGCAGTTCTTC
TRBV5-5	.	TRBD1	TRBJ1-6	CASLRGQLNSPLHF	TGTGCCAGCCTCCGGGGACAGCTAAATTCACCCCTCCACTTT
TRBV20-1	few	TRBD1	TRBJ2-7	CSARDGTGLRF	TGCAGTGCTAGAGACGGGACAGGGCTTCGATTC